A single T cell receptor beta chain is shown here with its context. This entry belongs to a study of shared clonotypes between healthy human individuals. Whole-study context: Donors consisted of a couple of women and a few men between 18 and 49.

V was pared by 3 bases and J by 1 base, with 24 bases between. The CDR3 runs to 19 residues. In germline, CDR1 is KGHSH, CDR2 LQKENI. Several immunoSEQ 96-well plates shared each subset's DNA, each plate a replicate. Libraries were prepared by immunoSEQ multiplex PCR; TCRdb keeps only in-frame clonotypes and omits some of them. The sample lists roughly 1.5 million clones, around 98% occurring once. Sequenced: naive CD4+ T cells sorted from blood. Stated subset: CD45RA+ positively selected. The chain uses TRBV18 and TRBJ1-1; perhaps TRBD1 as D (6 bases). This receptor was obtained from a young man in good health. The CDR3 nucleotides are TGTGCCAGCTCACCTAAACCCCATTTTCCAGGACAGAAGAACACTGAAGCTTTCTTT. Protein sequence: CASSPKPHFPGQKNTEAFF. Combining the CDR3 with reference TRBV18 and TRBJ1-1 gives the whole variable domain NAGVMQNPRHLVRRRGQEARLRCSPMKGHSHVYWYRQLPEEGLKFMVYLQKENIIDESGMPKERFSAEFPKEGPSILRIQQVVRGDSAAYFCASSPKPHFPGQKNTEAFFGQGTRLTVV.